Each of the 14 T cell receptor beta chains below was sequenced from the same sample in a study of OX40 agonist ivuxolimab in advanced cancers. Profiling relied on immunoSEQ multiplex PCR, and the TCRdb table lists in-frame clones only, not all of them. The sample records approximately 84,000 clones, 86% being singletons. Sequencing was performed on CD4+ or CD8+ T cells sorted from blood, taken in a trial of the OX40 agonist ivuxolimab. The receptor set was obtained from an adult with an advanced solid tumor such as melanoma, head and neck, liver or kidney cancer.

To note about this clone: The junction shows a germline mismatch at one end, possibly a read error. The sample has other DNA sequences that encode this CDR3 too. The chain is built from TRBV7-2 and TRBJ2-3, with 7 bases matching TRBD1. Germline CDR1 is SGHTA and CDR2 is FQGNSA. The CDR3 length is 13 residues. CDR3 in DNA: TGTGCCAGCAGCTTAGATGGGACAGATACACAGTATTTT. Translated: CASSLDGTDTQYF.

The genes are TRBV6-1 and TRBJ1-6; maybe TRBD1 (5 bases). The CDR3 spans 14 residues. Germline CDR1 MNHNS, CDR2 SASEGT. The ends were cut back, 2 bases at V and 10 bases at J, with 12 bases in the middle. CDR3 in amino acids: CASSEIEGYSPLHF. In DNA, the CDR3 is TGTGCCAGCAGTGAAATAGAGGGGTACTCACCCCTCCACTTT.

This chain links TRBV9 with TRBJ2-1; D possibly matches TRBD1 or TRBD2 (5 bases each). The CDR3 totals 15 residues. Trimming left V 3 bases short and J 14 bases short, with 24 bases between. CDR1 is SGDLS and CDR2 is YYNGEE in the germline V gene. CDR3 residues: CASSAPTPRGAYEFF. CDR3 DNA: TGTGCCAGCAGCGCCCCGACTCCGAGAGGGGCTTATGAGTTCTTC.

This clone has just a few counts. The rearrangement uses TRBV5-6 and TRBJ2-5; 9 nucleotides match TRBD2. Germline loops: CDR1 SGHDT, CDR2 YYEEEE. With 6 bases clipped from V and 5 bases from J, the junction kept 5 bases outside the gene matches. CDR3 length: 13 amino acids. CDR3 in DNA: TGTGCCAGCAATGGCGGGAGGGTTGAGACCCAGTACTTC. It specifies CASNGGRVETQYF.

The chain has TRBV15 and TRBJ1-2; D ambiguous. The CDR3 has 12 amino acids. Trimming removed 0 bases at V and 7 bases at J, with 6 bases between. Germline V gives CDR1 LNHNV, CDR2 YYDKDF (reference sequence). The CDR3 sequence is CATSREGFGYTF. CDR3 coding DNA: TGTGCCACCAGCAGAGAGGGCTTTGGCTACACCTTC.

V gene TRBV11-3 combines with J gene TRBJ2-1; D unresolved. In germline, CDR1 is SGHNT, CDR2 YENEEA. V lost 2 bases and J 9 bases, leaving 11 bases between the germline ends. The CDR3 consists of 13 residues. The CDR3 loop reads CASSLTPLTEQFF. In nucleotides, the CDR3 is TGTGCCAGCAGCTTAACCCCCCTAACTGAGCAGTTCTTC.

CDR3 nucleotide sequence: TGTGCCAGCAGTGTAGATAGCGGGAGTCGCGAGCAGTACTTC. This encodes CASSVDSGSREQYF. The J gene is TRBJ2-7, the V gene TRBV2, with 9 bases that match TRBD2. The germline V gene has CDR1 SNHLY and CDR2 FYNNEI. The CDR3 length is 14 residues. V was pared by 4 bases and J by 6 bases, with 7 bases of the junction left unmatched.

The chain combines TRBV4-3 with TRBJ1-1, with D perhaps TRBD1 (5 bases). V was cut by 2 bases and J by 1 base, with 11 bases left in between. Germline V gene lookup returns CDR1 LGHNA and CDR2 YSLEER. The CDR3 is made up of 15 amino acids. The CDR3 protein is CASSQHGGTNTEAFF. The CDR3 DNA sequence: TGCGCCAGCAGCCAACACGGGGGGACGAACACTGAAGCTTTCTTT.

As DNA, the CDR3 is TGTGCCAGCAGCGTTGACAGGCTGAGCTCCTACGAGCAGTACTTC. Amino acids: CASSVDRLSSYEQYF. The chain couples TRBV11-2 to TRBJ2-7; D might be TRBD1 (6 bases). V lost 5 bases, J lost 0 bases, and 14 bases lay in between. Germline V gives CDR1 SGHAT, CDR2 FQNNGV. This CDR3 is 15 amino acids long.

In regard to this clone: One end of the junction fails to match germline, which may point to a read error. CDR3 protein: CASSFRLANPGELFF. The CDR3 DNA follows: TGTGCCAGCAGCTTCCGTCTAGCGAACCCCGGGGAGCTGTTTTTT. J is TRBJ2-2 and V is TRBV5-5; D is perhaps TRBD2 (6 bases). The CDR3 extends over 15 amino acids. Germline V gene sequence: CDR1 SGHKS, CDR2 YYEKEE (reference sequence).

The V and J genes are TRBV6-1 and TRBJ1-5; D is unresolved. Trimming took 1 base from V and 5 from J, leaving 9 bases between them. CDR1 and CDR2 (germline): MNHNS, SASEGT. CDR3 length: 14 amino acids. The CDR3 bases are TGTGCCAGCAGTGAAGTCGGCAAGGATCAGCCCCAGCATTTT. This translates into CASSEVGKDQPQHF.

This clone was detected once. CDR3 bases: TGTGCCAGCAGCTCAGACGTGGGGGTCGGCTACACCTTC. This sequence encodes CASSSDVGVGYTF. The V gene is TRBV7-9, the J gene TRBJ1-2, with D possibly TRBD1 on 5 matching bases. Looked up from germline, CDR1 is SEHNR and CDR2 is FQNEAQ (reference sequence). V was cut by 4 bases and J by 8 bases, with 14 bases left in between. This CDR3 comprises 13 residues.

The chain is built from TRBV19 and TRBJ2-1; D possibly corresponds to TRBD2 (6 bases). Germline CDR1 and CDR2: LNHDA and SQIVND (reference sequence). The V end was cut by 3 bases, the J end by 11 bases, with 20 bases between. The CDR3 extends over 15 amino acids. CDR3 residues: CASSMGSGVPLKQFF. CDR3 sequence (DNA): TGTGCCAGTAGTATGGGATCGGGAGTTCCCCTAAAGCAGTTCTTC.

J is TRBJ2-2 and V is TRBV2, with TRBD1 matching over 7 bases. The CDR3 length is 15 residues. V lost 6 bases, J lost 1 base, and 5 bases stayed unmatched. Looked up from germline, CDR1 is SNHLY and CDR2 is FYNNEI. CDR3 nucleotide sequence: TGTGCCAGCAGAGCCTACAGGGGGAACACCGGGGAGCTGTTTTTT. This codes for CASRAYRGNTGELFF.